This TCR beta chain was captured by sequencing in a study of Ad26.COV2.S vaccination and SARS-CoV-2 variants. Regarding treatment: roughly 19 received Ad26.COV2.S at low or high dose, single or two shots; several received placebo; per-sample allocation not given. Specimen acquisition occurred on day 63 following the initial vaccine or placebo injection. The individual, an adult aged 18-55 years, was a donor in Boston. What was given as vaccine was an Ad26 vector encoding Wuhan-strain SARS-CoV-2 spike. Study outcomes and limitations: Vaccine recipients and placebo recipients showed similar non-spike TCR breadth.

Measured with immunoSEQ multiplex PCR; TCRdb has only the in-frame clones, and not every one. The sample contains 350,000 to 500,000 clones, less than 95% of which appear only once. As concerns this clone: Its matching antigen is unknown.

This CDR3 has 18 amino acids. This TCR was recovered from a person aged 18-60 years who received the Ad26.COV2.S COVID-19 vaccine or a placebo. The sequences come from peripheral blood, collected in a trial of Ad26.COV2.S vaccine versus placebo. The chain couples TRBV21-1 to TRBJ1-4; the D call of TRBD1 is as the table states it, not checked on the DNA. TRBV21-1 is recorded as a pseudogene. The CDR3 region is CASSSYRDRGPSEEKLFF. The CDR3 DNA follows: TGTGCCAGCAGCAGCTACCGGGACAGGGGGCCCTCTGAAGAAAAACTGTTTTTT.